This T cell receptor beta chain comes out of a study of blood T cell repertoires in COVID-19. Looking at the study overall: The study drew acute and convalescent COVID-19 samples from the United States, Italy and Spain.

Participants spanned ages roughly 18 to 95 years and resided in about 24 US areas. Assignments of participants to cohorts depended upon their own reported clinical history. Cohort 3 recovered donors had two negative PCRs, clearance, or symptom resolution. The trim removed 4 bases at V and 5 bases at J, leaving 11 bases unmatched. The CDR3 has 16 residues. Germline values: CDR1 SGHTA, CDR2 FQGNSA. Assay used: immunoSEQ multiplex PCR; TCRdb lists only in-frame clones, some missing. The sample shows 150,000 to 200,000 clones, more than 65% of them seen only once. The chain is built from TRBV7-2 and TRBJ2-1, with 7 bases identical to TRBD1. Sample: PBMCs or T cells enriched from blood (not recorded which). This sequence originates from a man in his fifties or sixties who had recovered from COVID-19. The CDR3 loop is CASSSRTGGIDNEQFF. The DNA for the CDR3 is TGTGCCAGCAGCTCCCGGACAGGTGGCATCGACAATGAGCAGTTCTTC.